This T cell receptor (beta chain) was observed in a study of blood T cell repertoires in COVID-19. Sequencing was performed with immunoSEQ multiplex PCR; in TCRdb, only in-frame clones are kept and a portion is missing. The sample gives 250,000 to 350,000 clones, 87% of which show up once; roughly 8% is in the top ten. The sequence came from a woman between 50 and 59 years old who had recovered from COVID-19. Sequenced input: peripheral blood.

In nucleotides, the CDR3 is TGTGCCAGCTCACCGGGACACAACTACGAGCAGTACTTC. Translated, it gives CASSPGHNYEQYF. This chain links TRBV18 with TRBJ2-7, with a weak D call TRBD1 (6 bases). The ends were cut back, 3 bases at V and 3 bases at J, with 9 bases in the middle. CDR3 length equals 13 residues. Germline CDR1 and CDR2: KGHSH and LQKENI.